The 22 T cell receptor beta chains in this list originate from one sample, sequenced in a study of OX40 agonist ivuxolimab in advanced cancers. Repertoires were generated with immunoSEQ multiplex PCR, while TCRdb's copy carries only in-frame clones and drops some. The profile shows some 71,000 clones, 84% of them singletons. The sample was CD4+ or CD8+ T cells sorted from blood, taken in a trial of the OX40 agonist ivuxolimab. The receptors come from an adult with an advanced solid tumor such as melanoma, head and neck, liver or kidney cancer.

This clone appeared once. The rearrangement joins TRBV7-8 to TRBJ2-5; 12 nucleotides align to TRBD1. V was clipped by 5 bases and J by 4 bases; unmatched bases: 8. Germline CDR1 is SGHVS and CDR2 is FQNEAQ. The CDR3 is 16 residues long. The CDR3 loop reads CASSAGTGGFGETQYF. DNA for the CDR3: TGTGCCAGCAGCGCCGGGACAGGGGGCTTTGGAGAGACCCAGTACTTC.

J is TRBJ2-7 and V is TRBV28, with 12 bases lining up with TRBD1. Germline trimming cut 7 bases from V and 4 bases from J; bases unmatched to any gene: 11. The CDR3 length is 16 residues. Germline loops: CDR1 MDHEN, CDR2 SYDVKM. The DNA of the CDR3 is TGTGCCAGCATCCCGGCAGGGGACAGGGGGCAGTACGAGCAGTACTTC. Its protein product is CASIPAGDRGQYEQYF.

This sequence joins TRBV28 and TRBJ2-5; D is ambiguous. The CDR3 runs 15 residues. Germline V lookup: CDR1 MDHEN, CDR2 SYDVKM. V lost 6 bases, J lost 1 base, and 15 bases lay in between. CDR3 protein: CASSTPPQRQETQYF. The CDR3 DNA follows: TGTGCCAGCAGCACGCCCCCCCAGCGCCAAGAGACCCAGTACTTC.

The chain uses TRBV25-1 and TRBJ1-1, with D maybe TRBD1 (5 bases). The CDR3 is 11 amino acids. Germline V CDR1 and CDR2: MGHDK, SYGVNS. Trimming stripped 7 bases from V and 4 bases from J, with 7 bases between. DNA of the CDR3: TGTGCCAGCAAAGGGGTCACTGAAGCTTTCTTT. Amino acids: CASKGVTEAFF. Full variable domain (missing parts from reference TRBV25-1 and TRBJ1-1): EADIYQTPRYLVIGTGKKITLECSQTMGHDKMYWYQQDPGMELHLIHYSYGVNSTEKGDLSSESTVSRIRTEHFPLTLESARPSHTSQYLCASKGVTEAFFGQGTRLTVV.

V usage is TRBV5-1 and J usage is TRBJ1-2; unclear D gene. Trimming took 2 bases from V and 1 from J, leaving 6 bases between them. Per germline, CDR1 SGHRS and CDR2 YFSETQ. The CDR3 is 13 amino acids. The CDR3 bases are TGCGCCAGCAGCTTTGCGGGTAACTATGGCTACACCTTC. This gives the protein CASSFAGNYGYTF.

This chain links TRBV28 with TRBJ1-5; 9 bases match TRBD1. Germline assignment: CDR1 MDHEN and CDR2 SYDVKM. The CDR3 length is 15 residues. Germline trimming cut 4 bases from V and 7 bases from J; bases unmatched to any gene: 8. The CDR3 coding sequence is TGTGCCAGCAGTTCTCAACAGGGGGCGAGGCAGCCCCAGCATTTT. Protein: CASSSQQGARQPQHF. The variable domain in full, completed from reference TRBV28 and TRBJ1-5, reads DVKVTQSSRYLVKRTGEKVFLECVQDMDHENMFWYRQDPGLGLRLIYFSYDVKMKEKGDIPEGYSVSREKKERFSLILESASTNQTSMYLCASSSQQGARQPQHFGDGTRLSIL.

This clone was observed a few times. The chain employs TRBV2 and TRBJ2-7; 9 bases are shared with TRBD2. V shed 3 bases, J shed 9 bases, and the junction held 3 bases outside the gene matches. Germline lookup yields CDR1 SNHLY and CDR2 FYNNEI. This CDR3 spans 12 amino acids. The CDR3 region is CASSDGSGRQYF. The CDR3 DNA reads as TGTGCCAGCAGTGATGGTAGCGGGAGGCAGTACTTC.

The V gene is TRBV5-4, the J gene TRBJ1-1; tentatively, D is TRBD1 (6 bases). Per germline, CDR1 SGHNT and CDR2 YYREEE (reference sequence). V lost 4 bases to trimming and J lost 5 bases, with 12 bases between them. The CDR3 extends over 13 amino acids. The CDR3 sequence: CASSVSGETEAFF. DNA of the CDR3: TGTGCCAGCAGCGTCTCAGGGGAAACTGAAGCTTTCTTT.

The J gene is TRBJ1-2, the V gene TRBV6-1; weak D call: TRBD1 (6 bases). With 4 bases removed from V and 5 bases from J, the gap between germline ends came to 14 bases. Germline V lookup: CDR1 MNHNS, CDR2 SASEGT. The CDR3 has 14 residues. The CDR3 coding sequence is TGTGCCAGCAGTGCGACAGGACCGATATATGGCTACACCTTC. This codes for CASSATGPIYGYTF.

The J gene is TRBJ1-5, the V gene TRBV4-1; D unclear. Looked up from germline, CDR1 is MGHRA and CDR2 is YSYEKL. This CDR3 contains 15 residues. The ends were cut back, 0 bases at V and 3 bases at J, with 9 bases in the middle. In DNA form, the CDR3 reads TGCGCCAGCAGCCAAGAATTGAGGGACAATCAGCCCCAGCATTTT. It codes for CASSQELRDNQPQHF.

V usage is TRBV5-6 and J usage is TRBJ1-5; TRBD1 agrees at 7 bases. CDR3 length: 17 residues. V was pared by 2 bases and J by 4 bases, with 12 bases of the junction left unmatched. Germline V lookup: CDR1 SGHDT, CDR2 YYEEEE. CDR3 nucleotides: TGTGCCAGCAGCTTACTACAGGGGCTCCAGGAGAATCAGCCCCAGCATTTT. As protein: CASSLLQGLQENQPQHF.

The genes are TRBV6-5 and TRBJ1-2; 9 positions agree with TRBD1. V trimming: 10 bases; J trimming: 10 bases; junction bases outside the gene matches: 16. The CDR3 has 14 residues. Germline V gene lookup returns CDR1 MNHEY and CDR2 SVGAGI. The CDR3 reads CATKDGDRVPNYTF. Written as DNA, the CDR3 is TGTGCCACCAAGGATGGGGACAGGGTACCAAACTACACCTTC.

The chain is built from TRBV27 and TRBJ1-5; tentative D call: TRBD1 (5 bases). The germline V gene has CDR1 MNHEY and CDR2 SMNVEV (reference sequence). The CDR3 is made up of 16 amino acids. The V gene lost 2 bases and the J gene lost 1 base, with 12 bases spanning the gap. The CDR3 loop reads CASSLRGRLSNQPQHF. Here the CDR3 DNA reads TGTGCCAGCAGTTTAAGGGGCCGCCTAAGCAATCAGCCCCAGCATTTT.

The rearrangement uses TRBV5-1 and TRBJ2-7; 7 positions agree with TRBD2. V shed 0 bases, J shed 5 bases, and the junction held 8 bases outside the gene matches. The germline V gene encodes CDR1 SGHRS and CDR2 YFSETQ. The CDR3 has 15 amino acids. This CDR3 is CASSLEGEGRDEQYF. The CDR3 DNA follows: TGCGCCAGCAGCTTGGAAGGGGAGGGGCGGGACGAGCAGTACTTC.

The chain carries TRBV5-5 and TRBJ2-4; TRBD1 is a possible D gene (5 bases). Trimming took off 0 bases at V and 2 bases at J, with 9 bases between the two ends. The CDR3 loop spans 15 amino acids. Germline V CDR1 and CDR2: SGHKS, YYEKEE (reference sequence). CDR3 residues: CASSLVGATKNIQYF. CDR3 nucleotides: TGTGCCAGCAGCTTGGTAGGGGCCACCAAAAACATTCAGTACTTC.

The chain recombines TRBV7-8 with TRBJ2-3, with 13 bases fitting TRBD2. Germline CDR1 and CDR2: SGHVS and FQNEAQ. J was trimmed by 8 bases and V by 7 bases; bases with no gene match: 6. This CDR3 comprises 14 residues. The CDR3 nucleotides are TGTGCCAGCACCGGGACTAGCGGGGAGTTTACGCAGTATTTT. Encoded protein: CASTGTSGEFTQYF.

The chain employs TRBV11-2 and TRBJ2-1; D unclear. V was pared by 4 bases and J by 1 base, with 17 bases between. The V gene's germline CDR1 is SGHAT and CDR2 FQNNGV. The CDR3 consists of 17 residues. For the CDR3, the DNA is TGTGCCAGCAGCTCACGGAGTTTTAGGGATTCCTACAATGAGCAGTTCTTC. Encoded protein: CASSSRSFRDSYNEQFF.

The J gene is TRBJ2-3, the V gene TRBV7-3; maybe TRBD1 (6 bases). The V end lost 2 bases, the J end lost 3 bases, and 9 bases lay between the germline ends. This CDR3 is built from 14 residues. CDR1 is SGHTA and CDR2 is FQGTGA in the germline V gene. The CDR3 coding sequence is TGTGCCAGCAGCTTAGCACAGGGTACAGATACGCAGTATTTT. The encoded protein is CASSLAQGTDTQYF. The full variable domain, its missing parts supplied by reference TRBV7-3 and TRBJ2-3, is GAGVSQTPSNKVTEKGKYVELRCDPISGHTALYWYRQSLGQGPEFLIYFQGTGAADDSGLPNDRFFAVRPEGSVSTLKIQRTERGDSAVYLCASSLAQGTDTQYFGPGTRLTVL.

The chain carries TRBV12-1 and TRBJ2-7; the DNA was not used to check the table's D call, TRBD1. TRBV12-1 is a pseudogene segment. There are 19 residues in the CDR3. CDR3 in amino acids: CASSSWAPLDRGRIREQYF. For the CDR3, the DNA is TGTGCCAGCAGCTCCTGGGCCCCACTCGACAGGGGTAGAATTCGCGAGCAGTACTTC.

This chain links TRBV5-1 with TRBJ1-1, with 11 nucleotides matching TRBD1. CDR1 is SGHRS, CDR2 YFSETQ, per germline. Unmatched junction bases numbered 5, after V lost 4 bases and J lost 3 bases. The CDR3 has 15 residues. CDR3 nucleotides: TGCGCCAGCAGCACAAGGACAGGGGGCTACACTGAAGCTTTCTTT. Translation gives CASSTRTGGYTEAFF.

The chain recombines TRBV15 with TRBJ1-1; D not resolved. The germline V and J ends were trimmed by 0 bases and 0 bases, with 2 bases remaining between them. The CDR3 runs 13 residues. Germline values: CDR1 LNHNV, CDR2 YYDKDF (reference sequence). CDR3 protein: CATSRELNTEAFF. The CDR3 coding sequence is TGTGCCACCAGCAGAGAACTGAACACTGAAGCTTTCTTT.

V and J are TRBV4-1 and TRBJ2-1; D ambiguous. V lost 0 bases and J 2 bases, leaving 11 bases between the germline ends. Per the germline V gene, CDR1 is MGHRA and CDR2 is YSYEKL. The CDR3 has 16 residues. The CDR3 nucleotides read TGCGCCAGCAGCCAAGAATGGTCAGCTACCTACAATGAGCAGTTCTTC. Translation: CASSQEWSATYNEQFF.